This TCR beta chain was identified during a study of blood T cell repertoires in COVID-19. Profiling relied on immunoSEQ multiplex PCR, and the TCRdb table lists in-frame clones only, not all of them. The profile covers 95,000 to 100,000 clones, with approximately 91% appearing a single time and roughly 17% taken by the ten largest. The CDR3 consists of 16 residues. The germline CDR1 and CDR2 sequences are MDHEN and SYDVKM. After removal of 3 bases from V and 5 bases from J, the junction contained 7 bases not matched to a gene. The specimen sequenced was peripheral blood. This TCR derives from a middle-aged man with acute or convalescent COVID-19. The chain uses TRBV28 and TRBJ2-5, with 12 bases that match TRBD2. Written as DNA, the CDR3 is TGTGCCAGCAGTTTCCTAGCGGGGGGGCTTGGTGAGACCCAGTACTTC. Its translation is CASSFLAGGLGETQYF.